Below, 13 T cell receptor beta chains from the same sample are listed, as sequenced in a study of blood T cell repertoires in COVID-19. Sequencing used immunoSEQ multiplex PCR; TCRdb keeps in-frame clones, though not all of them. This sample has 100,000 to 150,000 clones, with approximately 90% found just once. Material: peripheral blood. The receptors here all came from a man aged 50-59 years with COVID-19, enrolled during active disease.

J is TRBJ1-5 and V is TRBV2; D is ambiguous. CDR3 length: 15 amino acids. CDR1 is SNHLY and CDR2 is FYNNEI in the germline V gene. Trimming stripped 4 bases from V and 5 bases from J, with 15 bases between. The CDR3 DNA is TGTGCCAGCAGTGGTACAGCAACCATTTATCAGCCCCAGCATTTT. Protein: CASSGTATIYQPQHF.

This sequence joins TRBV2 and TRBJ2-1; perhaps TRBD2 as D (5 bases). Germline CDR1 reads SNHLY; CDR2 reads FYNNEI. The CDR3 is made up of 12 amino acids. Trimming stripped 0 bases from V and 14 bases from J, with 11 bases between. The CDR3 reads CASSEATGREFF. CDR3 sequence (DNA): TGTGCCAGCAGTGAAGCGACGGGAAGGGAGTTCTTC.

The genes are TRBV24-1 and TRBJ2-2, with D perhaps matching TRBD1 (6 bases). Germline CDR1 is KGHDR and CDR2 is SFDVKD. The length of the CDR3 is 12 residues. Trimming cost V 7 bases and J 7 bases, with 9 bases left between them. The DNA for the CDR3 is TGTGCCACCAGCAGGGGCGACGGGGAGCTGTTTTTT. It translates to CATSRGDGELFF.

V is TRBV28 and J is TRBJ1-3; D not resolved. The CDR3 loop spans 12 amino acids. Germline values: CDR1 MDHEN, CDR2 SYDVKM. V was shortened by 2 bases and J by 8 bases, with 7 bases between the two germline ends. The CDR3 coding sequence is TGTGCCAGCAGTTTAGAGGGCCACACCATATATTTT. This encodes CASSLEGHTIYF.

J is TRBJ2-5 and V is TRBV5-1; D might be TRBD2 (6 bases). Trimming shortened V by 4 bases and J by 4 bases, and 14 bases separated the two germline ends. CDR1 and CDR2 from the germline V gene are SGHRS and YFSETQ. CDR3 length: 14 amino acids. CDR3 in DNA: TGCGCCAGCAGCGGGACGGGGGAGCCAGAGACCCAGTACTTC. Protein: CASSGTGEPETQYF. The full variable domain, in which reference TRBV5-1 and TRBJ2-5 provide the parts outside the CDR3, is KAGVTQTPRYLIKTRGQQVTLSCSPISGHRSVSWYQQTPGQGLQFLFEYFSETQRNKGNFPGRFSGRQFSNSRSEMNVSTLELGDSALYLCASSGTGEPETQYFGPGTRLLVL.

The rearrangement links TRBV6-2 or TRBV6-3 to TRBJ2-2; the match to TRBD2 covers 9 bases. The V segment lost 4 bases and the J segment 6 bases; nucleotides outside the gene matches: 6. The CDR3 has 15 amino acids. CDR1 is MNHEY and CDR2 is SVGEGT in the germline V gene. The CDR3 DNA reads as TGTGCCAGCAGTTCCACCGGGACTAGCCCCGGGGAGCTGTTTTTT. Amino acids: CASSSTGTSPGELFF.

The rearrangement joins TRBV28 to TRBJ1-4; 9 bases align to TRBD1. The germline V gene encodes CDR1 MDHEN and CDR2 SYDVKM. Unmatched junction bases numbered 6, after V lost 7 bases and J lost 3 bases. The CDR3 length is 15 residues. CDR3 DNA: TGTGCCAGCATGGGAGGGGACAGGGCTAATGAAAAACTGTTTTTT. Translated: CASMGGDRANEKLFF.

DNA of the CDR3: TGCGCCAGCAGCCACCCTGGGACAGAAGAGACCCAGTACTTC. This sequence encodes CASSHPGTEETQYF. The chain has TRBV4-1 and TRBJ2-5; 7 nucleotides agree with TRBD1. V was pared by 3 bases and J by 3 bases, with 4 bases of the junction left unmatched. This CDR3 is 14 amino acids long. Germline V CDR1 and CDR2: MGHRA, YSYEKL.

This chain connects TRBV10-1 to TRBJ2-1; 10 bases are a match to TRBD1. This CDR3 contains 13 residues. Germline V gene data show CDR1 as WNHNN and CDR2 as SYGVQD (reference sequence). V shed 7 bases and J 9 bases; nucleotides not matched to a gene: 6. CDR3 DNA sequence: TGCGCCAGCAACGGACAGGGGGGCAGTGAGCAGTTCTTC. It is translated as CASNGQGGSEQFF.

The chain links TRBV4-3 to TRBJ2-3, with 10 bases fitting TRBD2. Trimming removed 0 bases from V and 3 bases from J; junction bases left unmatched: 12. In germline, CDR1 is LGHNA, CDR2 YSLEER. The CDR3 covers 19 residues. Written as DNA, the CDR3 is TGCGCCAGCAGCCAAGATTTTAATAGCGGGAGGTTAGGAACAGATACGCAGTATTTT. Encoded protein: CASSQDFNSGRLGTDTQYF.

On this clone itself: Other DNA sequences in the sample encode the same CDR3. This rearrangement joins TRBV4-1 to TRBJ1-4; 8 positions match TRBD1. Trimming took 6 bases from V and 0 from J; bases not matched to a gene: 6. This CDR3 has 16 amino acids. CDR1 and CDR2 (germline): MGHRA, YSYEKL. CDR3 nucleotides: TGCGCCAGCAGTCCCGGACAGGGTCCAACTAATGAAAAACTGTTTTTT. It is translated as CASSPGQGPTNEKLFF.

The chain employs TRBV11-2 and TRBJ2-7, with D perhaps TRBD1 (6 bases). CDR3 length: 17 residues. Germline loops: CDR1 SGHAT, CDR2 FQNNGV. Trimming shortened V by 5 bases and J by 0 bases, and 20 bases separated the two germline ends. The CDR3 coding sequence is TGTGCCAGCAGCCACCAGCTTGACAGGATTTCCTCCTACGAGCAGTACTTC. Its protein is CASSHQLDRISSYEQYF. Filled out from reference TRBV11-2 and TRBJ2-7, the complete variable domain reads EAGVAQSPRYKIIEKRQSVAFWCNPISGHATLYWYQQILGQGPKLLIQFQNNGVVDDSQLPKDRFSAERLKGVDSTLKIQPAKLEDSAVYLCASSHQLDRISSYEQYFGPGTRLTVT.

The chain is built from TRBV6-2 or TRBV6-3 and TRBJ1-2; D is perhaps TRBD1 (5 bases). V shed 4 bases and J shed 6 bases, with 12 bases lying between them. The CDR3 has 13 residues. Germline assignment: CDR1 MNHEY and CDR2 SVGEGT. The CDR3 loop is CASSSQGDHGYTF. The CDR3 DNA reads TGTGCCAGCAGTTCGCAGGGTGACCATGGCTACACCTTC.